Ten or more counts support the clone carrying this T cell receptor beta chain. Its antigen remains unknown. This record belongs to a study of T cells in Graves' hyperthyroidism and ophthalmopathy. Study-level findings and limits: Before onset, by a median of about seven months, the model predicted ophthalmopathy.

RNA transcripts gave rise to amplified TCR beta CDR3 regions. The HTBI set primed first-round TCR CDR3 RT-PCR. TCRdb re-analysed the multiplex PCR reads in MiXCR, keeping a single row per CDR3 protein. There are around 620,000 distinct CDR3 sequences in the sample; 12% to 15% occur only once, and about 6.6% lies in the top ten. V was shortened by 5 bases and J by 5 bases, with 22 bases between the two germline ends. This CDR3 contains 17 residues. The germline V gene has CDR1 SGHTA and CDR2 FQGTGA. This sequence was found in a woman aged 18-29 years with Graves' ophthalmopathy. The source material was blood. The chain is built from TRBV7-3 and TRBJ2-1; TRBD1 is a possible D gene (6 bases). The CDR3 reads CASSLLQGRGVHNEQFF. The CDR3 region has the DNA TGTGCCAGCAGCCTCCTTCAGGGCAGGGGAGTTCACAATGAGCAGTTCTTC.